The T cell receptor (beta chain) described here comes from a study of technical replicates of blood from several donors. Per the germline V gene, CDR1 is MNHEY and CDR2 is SMNVEV (reference sequence). Between the trimmed V and J ends, which lost 8 bases and 2 bases, there was a span of 16 bases. The CDR3 spans 14 residues. The protocol was immunoSEQ multiplex PCR, while the TCRdb copy is restricted to in-frame clones and leaves out a portion. The sample includes approximately 92,000 clones, around 95% of them seen just once. The TCR sequence derives from a human donor in good health. The V call is TRBV27, the J call TRBJ2-7, with a tentative D call TRBD2 (6 bases). Sequencing input: T cells isolated from PBMCs. CDR3 sequence (DNA): TGTGCCAGCTCGAGCGGAGGGTGGCCCTACGAGCAGTACTTC. Protein sequence: CASSSGGWPYEQYF.